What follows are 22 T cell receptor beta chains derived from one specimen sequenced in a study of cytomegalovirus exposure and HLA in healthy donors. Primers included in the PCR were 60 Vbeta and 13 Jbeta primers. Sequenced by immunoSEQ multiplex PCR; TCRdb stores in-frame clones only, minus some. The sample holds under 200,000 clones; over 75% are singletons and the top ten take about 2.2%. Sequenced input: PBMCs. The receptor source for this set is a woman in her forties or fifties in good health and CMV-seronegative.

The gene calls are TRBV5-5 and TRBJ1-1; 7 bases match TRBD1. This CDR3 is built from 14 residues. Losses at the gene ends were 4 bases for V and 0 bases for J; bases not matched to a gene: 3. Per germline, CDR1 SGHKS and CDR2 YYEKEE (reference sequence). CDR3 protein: CASSQGQMNTEAFF. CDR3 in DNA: TGTGCCAGCAGCCAGGGACAGATGAACACTGAAGCTTTCTTT.

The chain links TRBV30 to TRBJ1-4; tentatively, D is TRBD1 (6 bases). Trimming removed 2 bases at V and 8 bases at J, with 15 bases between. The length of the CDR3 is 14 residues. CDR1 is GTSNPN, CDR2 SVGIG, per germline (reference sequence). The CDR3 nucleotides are TGTGCCTGGAGTTCCGGGACACTGGAAGAAAAACTGTTTTTT. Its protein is CAWSSGTLEEKLFF.

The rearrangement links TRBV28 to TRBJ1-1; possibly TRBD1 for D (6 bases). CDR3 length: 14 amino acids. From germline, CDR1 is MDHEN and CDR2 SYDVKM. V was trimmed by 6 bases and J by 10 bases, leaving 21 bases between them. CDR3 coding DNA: TGTGCCAGCAGGCGTACAGGGATGGTGTCGGGAGCTTTCTTT. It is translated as CASRRTGMVSGAFF.

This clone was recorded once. The CDR3 here is CASSSEMASGPNEQFF. CDR3 nucleotide sequence: TGTGCCAGTAGTAGTGAGATGGCTAGCGGGCCCAATGAGCAGTTCTTC. J is TRBJ2-1 and V is TRBV19; 8 bases align to TRBD2. J lost 6 bases, V lost 4 bases, and 11 bases had no gene match. Germline V lookup: CDR1 LNHDA, CDR2 SQIVND (reference sequence). The CDR3 covers 16 residues. The variable domain in full, completed from reference TRBV19 and TRBJ2-1, reads DGGITQSPKYLFRKEGQNVTLSCEQNLNHDAMYWYRQDPGQGLRLIYYSQIVNDFQKGDIAEGYSVSREKKESFPLTVTSAQKNPTAFYLCASSSEMASGPNEQFFGPGTRLTVL.

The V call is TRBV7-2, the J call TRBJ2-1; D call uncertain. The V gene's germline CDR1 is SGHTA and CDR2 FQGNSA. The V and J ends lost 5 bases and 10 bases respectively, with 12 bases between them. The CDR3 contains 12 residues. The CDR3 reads CASSLRMWEQFF. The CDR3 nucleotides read TGTGCCAGCAGCCTCAGGATGTGGGAGCAGTTCTTC. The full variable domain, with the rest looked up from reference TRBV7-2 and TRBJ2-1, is GAGVSQSPSNKVTEKGKDVELRCDPISGHTALYWYRQSLGQGLEFLIYFQGNSAPDKSGLPSDRFSAERTGGSVSTLTIQRTQQEDSAVYLCASSLRMWEQFFGPGTRLTVL.

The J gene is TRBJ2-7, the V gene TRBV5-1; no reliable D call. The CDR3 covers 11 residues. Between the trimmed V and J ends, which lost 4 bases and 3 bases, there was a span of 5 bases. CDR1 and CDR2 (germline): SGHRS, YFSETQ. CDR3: CASSLNYEQYF. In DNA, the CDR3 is TGCGCCAGCAGCCTAAACTACGAGCAGTACTTC.

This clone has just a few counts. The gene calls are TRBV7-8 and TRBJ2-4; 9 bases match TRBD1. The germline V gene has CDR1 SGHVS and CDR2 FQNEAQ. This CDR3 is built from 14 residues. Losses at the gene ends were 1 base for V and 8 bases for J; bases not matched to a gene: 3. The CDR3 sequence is CASSLEQGADIQYF. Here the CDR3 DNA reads TGTGCCAGCAGCTTAGAACAGGGGGCGGACATTCAGTACTTC.

DNA for the CDR3: TGTGCCAGCAGCCCGACAGGGGAGGGCAATCAGCCCCAGCATTTT. It translates to CASSPTGEGNQPQHF. The chain combines TRBV7-9 with TRBJ1-5, with 8 positions matching TRBD1. This CDR3 is 15 amino acids long. Trimming removed 5 bases from V and 2 bases from J; junction bases left unmatched: 5. Looked up from germline, CDR1 is SEHNR and CDR2 is FQNEAQ (reference sequence).

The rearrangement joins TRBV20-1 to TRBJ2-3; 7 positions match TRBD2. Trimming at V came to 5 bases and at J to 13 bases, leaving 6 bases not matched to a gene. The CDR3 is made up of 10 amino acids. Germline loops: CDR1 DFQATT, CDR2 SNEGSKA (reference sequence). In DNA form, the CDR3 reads TGCAGTGCTTTCCGGACTAGGAAGTATTTT. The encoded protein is CSAFRTRKYF.

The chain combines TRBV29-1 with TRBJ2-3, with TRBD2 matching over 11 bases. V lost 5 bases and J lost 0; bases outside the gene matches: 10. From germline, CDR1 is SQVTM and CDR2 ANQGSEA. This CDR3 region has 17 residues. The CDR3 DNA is TGCAGCGTTTCCCAAAGACTAGCGGGACTAAGCACAGATACGCAGTATTTT. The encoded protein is CSVSQRLAGLSTDTQYF.

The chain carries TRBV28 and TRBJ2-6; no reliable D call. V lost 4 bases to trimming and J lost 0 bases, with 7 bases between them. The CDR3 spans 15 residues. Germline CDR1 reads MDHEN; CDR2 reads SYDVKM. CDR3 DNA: TGTGCCAGCAGTTACTACGACTCTGGGGCCAACGTCCTGACTTTC. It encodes CASSYYDSGANVLTF.

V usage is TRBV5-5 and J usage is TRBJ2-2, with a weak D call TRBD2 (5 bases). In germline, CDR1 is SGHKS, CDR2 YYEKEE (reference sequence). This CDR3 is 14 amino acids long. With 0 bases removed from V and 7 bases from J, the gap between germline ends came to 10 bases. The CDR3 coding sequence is TGTGCCAGCAGCTTGGCGACGGAGGTCGGGGAGCTGTTTTTT. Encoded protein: CASSLATEVGELFF.

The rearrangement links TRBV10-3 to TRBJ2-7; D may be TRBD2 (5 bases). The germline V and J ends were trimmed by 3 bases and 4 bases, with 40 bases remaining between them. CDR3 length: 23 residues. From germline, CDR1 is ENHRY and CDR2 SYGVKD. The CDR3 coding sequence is TGTGCCATCAGTGAACTTCTCCCGGGGAAAAACACACTCTTTGGGGAAGTCCTATACGAGCAGTACTTC. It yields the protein CAISELLPGKNTLFGEVLYEQYF.

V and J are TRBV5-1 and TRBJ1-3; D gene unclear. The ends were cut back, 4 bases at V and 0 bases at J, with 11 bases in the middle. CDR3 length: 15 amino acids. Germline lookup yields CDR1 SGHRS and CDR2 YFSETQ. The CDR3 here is CASSITVSSGNTIYF. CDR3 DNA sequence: TGCGCCAGCAGCATTACGGTTAGCTCTGGAAACACCATATATTTT. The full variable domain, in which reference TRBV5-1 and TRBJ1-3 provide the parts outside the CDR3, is KAGVTQTPRYLIKTRGQQVTLSCSPISGHRSVSWYQQTPGQGLQFLFEYFSETQRNKGNFPGRFSGRQFSNSRSEMNVSTLELGDSALYLCASSITVSSGNTIYFGEGSWLTVV.

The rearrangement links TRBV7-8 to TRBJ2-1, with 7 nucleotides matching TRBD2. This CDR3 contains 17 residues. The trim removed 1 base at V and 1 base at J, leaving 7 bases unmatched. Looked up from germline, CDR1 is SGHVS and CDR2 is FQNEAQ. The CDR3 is CASSLGSFSGSYNEQFF. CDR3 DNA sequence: TGTGCCAGCAGCTTAGGTTCTTTTAGCGGGTCCTACAATGAGCAGTTCTTC. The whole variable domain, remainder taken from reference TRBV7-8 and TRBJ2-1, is GAGVSQSPRYKVAKRGQDVALRCDPISGHVSLFWYQQALGQGPEFLTYFQNEAQLDKSGLPSDRFFAERPEGSVSTLKIQRTQQEDSAVYLCASSLGSFSGSYNEQFFGPGTRLTVL.

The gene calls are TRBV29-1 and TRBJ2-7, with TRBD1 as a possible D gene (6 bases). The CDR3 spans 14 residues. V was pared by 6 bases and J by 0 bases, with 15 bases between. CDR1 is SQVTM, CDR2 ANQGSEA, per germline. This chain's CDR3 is CSVSRTDLSYEQYF. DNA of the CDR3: TGCAGCGTCTCAAGGACAGATCTCTCCTACGAGCAGTACTTC.

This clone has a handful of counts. The CDR3 region is CASSPTGGNTIYF. In DNA, the CDR3 is TGTGCCAGCAGCCCGACAGGGGGAAACACCATATATTTT. This chain links TRBV7-2 with TRBJ1-3; 7 nucleotides line up with TRBD1. The CDR3 covers 13 residues. Germline loops: CDR1 SGHTA, CDR2 FQGNSA. Unmatched junction bases numbered 2, after V lost 5 bases and J lost 4 bases.

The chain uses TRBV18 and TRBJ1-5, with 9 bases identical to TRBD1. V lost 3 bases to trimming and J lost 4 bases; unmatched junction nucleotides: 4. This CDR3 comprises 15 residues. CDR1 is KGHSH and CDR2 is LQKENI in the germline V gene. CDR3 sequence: CASSPGQGRNQPQHF. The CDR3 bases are TGTGCCAGCTCACCGGGACAGGGTAGGAATCAGCCCCAGCATTTT.

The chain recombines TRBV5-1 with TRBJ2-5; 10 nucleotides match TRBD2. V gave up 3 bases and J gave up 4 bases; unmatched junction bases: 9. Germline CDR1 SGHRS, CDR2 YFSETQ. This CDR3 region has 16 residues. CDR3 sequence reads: CASSSLASGSRETQYF. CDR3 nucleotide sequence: TGCGCCAGCAGCTCCCTGGCTAGCGGGAGTCGAGAGACCCAGTACTTC. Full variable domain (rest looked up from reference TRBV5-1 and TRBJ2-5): KAGVTQTPRYLIKTRGQQVTLSCSPISGHRSVSWYQQTPGQGLQFLFEYFSETQRNKGNFPGRFSGRQFSNSRSEMNVSTLELGDSALYLCASSSLASGSRETQYFGPGTRLLVL.

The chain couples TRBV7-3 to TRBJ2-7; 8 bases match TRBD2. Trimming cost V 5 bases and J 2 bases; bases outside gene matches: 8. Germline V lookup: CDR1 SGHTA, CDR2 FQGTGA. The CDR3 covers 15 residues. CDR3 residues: CASSPTGLGTYEQYF. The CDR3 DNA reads TGTGCCAGCAGCCCTACGGGACTAGGGACCTACGAGCAGTACTTC.

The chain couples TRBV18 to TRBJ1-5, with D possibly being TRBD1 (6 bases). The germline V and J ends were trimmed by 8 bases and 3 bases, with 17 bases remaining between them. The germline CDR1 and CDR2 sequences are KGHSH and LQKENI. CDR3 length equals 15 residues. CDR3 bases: TGTGCCAGCGCACGGACAGTTCAAAACAATCAGCCCCAGCATTTT. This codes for CASARTVQNNQPQHF.

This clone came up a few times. The CDR3 DNA follows: TGTGCCAGCAGTGACGAGGGTTGGGCTGATACGCAGTATTTT. Residues: CASSDEGWADTQYF. V is TRBV2 and J is TRBJ2-3; the D gene is possibly TRBD2 (5 bases). V was clipped by 3 bases and J by 6 bases, with 13 bases between them. This CDR3 is 14 amino acids long. Per germline, CDR1 SNHLY and CDR2 FYNNEI.